This TCR beta chain originates from a study of T cell clonality in common variable immunodeficiency. Study conclusions and caveats: In common variable immunodeficiency, TCR beta chains reportedly carried fewer deletions and N-nucleotide insertions.

Regarding this clone: Its antigen is currently unknown. The CDR3 end falls 3 residues outside the read, so it is completed with the germline J gene.

CDR1 SEHNR and CDR2 FQNEAQ come from the germline V gene (reference sequence). The CDR3 loop spans 15 amino acids. The junction had 5 bases not matched to a gene; V was cut back by 1 base and J by 7 bases. Equal genomic DNA amounts from CVID and control samples were sequenced. TCRdb keeps only in-frame clones here, not all; method: immunoSEQ multiplex PCR. This set yields fewer than 30,000 clones and no singletons; the top ten hold under 4.5%. Sequencing was carried out using peripheral blood mononuclear cells. This receptor was obtained from a human donor with common variable immunodeficiency. The J gene is TRBJ1-4, the V gene TRBV7-9; 8 bases align to TRBD1. Partial CDR3 DNA: TGTGCCAGCAGCTTAGAGGGGACAGGCCCTGAAAAA. The encoded protein is CASSLEGTGPEK. The full-length CDR3 reads as CASSLEGTGPEKLFF.